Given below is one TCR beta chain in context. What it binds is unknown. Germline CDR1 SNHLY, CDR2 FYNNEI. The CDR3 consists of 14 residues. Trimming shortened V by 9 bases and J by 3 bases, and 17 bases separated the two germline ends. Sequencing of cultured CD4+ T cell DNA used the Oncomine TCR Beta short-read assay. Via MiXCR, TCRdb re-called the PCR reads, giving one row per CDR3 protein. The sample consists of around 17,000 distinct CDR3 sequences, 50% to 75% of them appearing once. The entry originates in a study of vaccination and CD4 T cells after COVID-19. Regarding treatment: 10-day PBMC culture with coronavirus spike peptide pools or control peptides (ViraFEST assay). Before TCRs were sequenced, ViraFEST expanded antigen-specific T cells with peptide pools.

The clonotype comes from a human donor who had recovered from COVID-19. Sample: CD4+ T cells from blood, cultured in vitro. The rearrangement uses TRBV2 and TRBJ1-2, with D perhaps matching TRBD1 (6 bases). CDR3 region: CASLLQGGDYGYTF. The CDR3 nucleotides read TGTGCCAGTCTTTTACAGGGAGGAGACTATGGCTACACCTTC.